This is a list of T cell receptor beta chains from one sample in a study of blood T cell repertoires in COVID-19. Generated by immunoSEQ multiplex PCR, the TCRdb table keeps only in-frame clones and is missing some. The top ten hold around 40% of the sample, which has 80,000 to 95,000 clones, under 90% seen once. The material sequenced was peripheral blood. The receptors were sampled from a man aged 80 or over with acute or convalescent COVID-19. CDR3s include the opening cysteine and the closing phenylalanine or tryptophan. D genes are given only for firm matches. Expanded clones are given a class, and other clones once, few, many or no size at all.

TRBD1,TRBV30,-,TRBJ1-1,TGTGCCTGGAGTCGGGACAGCGGGCGTTACACTGAAGCTTTCTTT,CAWSRDSGRYTEAFF
-,TRBV28,-,TRBJ2-7,TGTGCCAGCCGTCTAGGATCCTACGAGCAGTACTTC,CASRLGSYEQYF
TRBD1,TRBV5-1,once,TRBJ1-4,TGCGCCAGCAGCATTACGACAGGGGGCGTAGAAGAAAAACTGTTTTTT,CASSITTGGVEEKLFF
TRBD1,TRBV2,-,TRBJ1-4,TGTGCCAGCAGTGTCGACAGGGCGGTTAATGAAAAACTGTTTTTT,CASSVDRAVNEKLFF
-,TRBV28,-,TRBJ2-4,TGTGCCAGCAGTTGGGTCGCGAATTTGGGGGCAAAGGACTTC,CASSWVANLGAKDF
-,TRBV9,few,TRBJ2-1,TGTGCCAGCAGCTCAGGGGTCGTCGCTTATAATGAGCAGTTCTTC,CASSSGVVAYNEQFF
-,TRBV28,-,TRBJ2-5,TGTGCCAGCAGTTTCCGGGTCATATACCAAGAGACCCAGTACTTC,CASSFRVIYQETQYF
TRBD1,TRBV11-2,-,TRBJ2-7,TGTGCCAGCAGCGCACTGACAGGGGAAAGCTCCTACGAGCAGTACTTC,CASSALTGESSYEQYF
-,TRBV5-4,few,TRBJ1-1,TGTGCCAGCAGCTCCCCAGGGATTACTGAAGCTTTCTTT,CASSSPGITEAFF
-,TRBV7-9,once,TRBJ2-1,TGTGCCAGCAGCTCCCCCGGGACACTACCCTACAATGAGCAGTTCTTC,CASSSPGTLPYNEQFF
-,TRBV7-3,few,TRBJ2-7,TGTGCCAGCAGCTTTCAAAAGGGAGGAAACTACGAGCAGTACTTC,CASSFQKGGNYEQYF
TRBD1,TRBV18,-,TRBJ1-5,TGTGCCAGCTCACCCGGCACAGGGGTAAATCAGCCCCAGCATTTT,CASSPGTGVNQPQHF
-,TRBV18,-,TRBJ2-5,TGTGCCAGCTCACCACAATGGGGCAGGGAAGAGACCCAGTACTTC,CASSPQWGREETQYF
TRBD1,TRBV27,-,TRBJ1-1,TGTGCCAGCAGTTCCCTATCACAGGGGTCGAACACTGAAGCTTTCTTT,CASSSLSQGSNTEAFF
-,TRBV24-1,-,TRBJ1-3,TGTGCCACCAGTGATTTAGCGGCCGCACGCGATGGATCTGGAAACACCATATATTTT,CATSDLAAARDGSGNTIYF
-,TRBV11-2,-,TRBJ1-2,TGTGCCAGCAGCTGGGGAGGAGAGGGCTACACCTTC,CASSWGGEGYTF
-,TRBV30,once,TRBJ1-2,TGTGCCTGGAGGCAACACGCTAACTATGGCTACACCTTC,CAWRQHANYGYTF
TRBD1,TRBV19,-,TRBJ1-5,TGTGCCAGTAGTACTGACAGGGAGGTTTACCAGCCCCAGCATTTT,CASSTDREVYQPQHF
TRBD2,TRBV5-1,few,TRBJ2-7,TGCGCCAGCAGCTTCTCTCCTAGCGGGAGCCCCCCGGTTGAGCAGTACTTC,CASSFSPSGSPPVEQYF
TRBD1,TRBV28,many,TRBJ1-6,TGTGCCAGCAGTTTACCCGGGACAGGCCCTCGGGCACCCCTCCACTTT,CASSLPGTGPRAPLHF
TRBD1,TRBV6-5,-,TRBJ1-2,TGTGCCAGCAGTTACGCACAGGGACAGGGGGGCTACACCTTC,CASSYAQGQGGYTF
TRBD1,TRBV7-2,-,TRBJ1-5,TGTGCCAGCAGCTCTCGACAGGGAGATCAGCCCCAGCATTTT,CASSSRQGDQPQHF
-,TRBV7-9,-,TRBJ1-4,TGTGCCAGCAGCTTAGCGGCGGGCAGAAGTTTGAGTGAAAAACTGTTTTTT,CASSLAAGRSLSEKLFF
-,TRBV5-1,-,TRBJ2-1,TGCGCCAGCAGCTTGGCCCTAATTAGCGGCGGGACGAACAATGAGCAGTTCTTC,CASSLALISGGTNNEQFF
TRBD2,TRBV28,-,TRBJ2-7,TGTGCCAGCAGTTTACACGGACTAGGGACGTACGAGCAGTACTTC,CASSLHGLGTYEQYF
TRBD1,TRBV6-5,once,TRBJ2-7,TGTGCCAGCAGTTACCGGGACAGAGGCTACGAGCAGTACTTC,CASSYRDRGYEQYF
-,TRBV18,-,TRBJ1-1,TGTGCCAGCTCACCGCCAACAGGGAGGAACACTGAAGCTTTCTTT,CASSPPTGRNTEAFF
-,TRBV28,-,TRBJ2-7,TGTGCCAGCAGTTTATGGCAGGGGCCTACGGAGCAGTACTTC,CASSLWQGPTEQYF
TRBD1,TRBV9,-,TRBJ1-2,TGTGCCAGCAGCGTAGCCACAGGGGGCTATGGCTACACCTTC,CASSVATGGYGYTF
TRBD2,TRBV19,-,TRBJ2-7,TGTGCCAGTAGCCCATTCCTTTCCAGAGCGGGAGGGCCCACAGAGCAGTACTTC,CASSPFLSRAGGPTEQYF
-,TRBV28,-,TRBJ1-2,TGTGCCAGCAGGCCGGGACAACCCGGACGAGGCTACACCTTC,CASRPGQPGRGYTF
TRBD2,TRBV27,-,TRBJ2-7,TGTGCCAGCAGTTTAGAGCCTAGCGGGGGTTACGAGCAGTACTTC,CASSLEPSGGYEQYF
-,TRBV4-3,-,TRBJ2-5,TGCGCCAGCAGCCAAGGAGGCAGGGAAGAGACCCAGTACTTC,CASSQGGREETQYF
-,TRBV5-1,-,TRBJ2-1,TGCGCCAGCAGCTTCGGGGGGCAGCCCAACAATGAGCAGTTCTTC,CASSFGGQPNNEQFF
-,TRBV4-2,-,TRBJ1-2,TGTGCCAGCAGCCAAGAGGAGGGGCGCGGCTATGGCTACACCTTC,CASSQEEGRGYGYTF
TRBD1,TRBV10-3,once,TRBJ1-3,TGTGCCATCAGCCAATGGGGGACAGGATCTGGAAACACCATATATTTT,CAISQWGTGSGNTIYF
TRBD2,TRBV2,-,TRBJ2-7,TGTGCCAGCTCGGGTGGGACTAGCAGTTCCTACGAGCAGTACTTC,CASSGGTSSSYEQYF
TRBD2,TRBV2,-,TRBJ2-1,TGTGCCAGCAGTGGATTAGCGGGAGTGGATGAGCAGTTCTTC,CASSGLAGVDEQFF
TRBD1,TRBV3-1/TRBV3-2,-,TRBJ1-6,TGTGCCAGCAGCCAACCGGGACAGAGTATTTCACCCCTCCACTTT,CASSQPGQSISPLHF
TRBD1,TRBV18,few,TRBJ2-5,TGTGCCAGCTCACTGACAGGGTTGGATGAGACCCAGTACTTC,CASSLTGLDETQYF
-,TRBV24-1,once,TRBJ2-2,TGTGCCACCAGTGATCCGCCGCCCGGGGGGCAGGACACCGGGGAGCTGTTTTTT,CATSDPPPGGQDTGELFF
-,TRBV6-2/TRBV6-3,-,TRBJ2-1,TGTGCCAGCAGTACGGACTGGAGCTCCTACAATGAGCAGTTCTTC,CASSTDWSSYNEQFF
-,TRBV29-1,-,TRBJ1-1,TGCAGCGTTGAAGGAGGCGCCCCGACTGAAGCTTTCTTT,CSVEGGAPTEAFF
TRBD1,TRBV27,-,TRBJ1-6,TGTGCCAGCAGTTCACAGGGGACGAATTCACCCCTCCACTTT,CASSSQGTNSPLHF
TRBD2,TRBV5-1,-,TRBJ2-3,TGCGCCAGCAGCTTTGTCGGAGCGGGAGGAGGGGCAGATACGCAGTATTTT,CASSFVGAGGGADTQYF
TRBD2,TRBV6-5,-,TRBJ2-3,TGTGCCAGCGGATCACTAGCGGGAGGCACAGATACGCAGTATTTT,CASGSLAGGTDTQYF
TRBD1,TRBV12-5,-,TRBJ2-1,TGTGCTAGTGGTAGGACAGGCATAGGCTACAATGAGCAGTTCTTC,CASGRTGIGYNEQFF
TRBD2,TRBV18,-,TRBJ2-7,TGTGCCAGCTCACCACCGGGGGGGTTCGAGCAGTACTTC,CASSPPGGFEQYF
-,TRBV5-5,-,TRBJ2-3,TGTGCCAGCAGCGCCGACTACGTCCGCACAGATACGCAGTATTTT,CASSADYVRTDTQYF
-,TRBV28,-,TRBJ1-2,TGTGCCAGCAGTGACTCGACGGATTATGGCTACACCTTC,CASSDSTDYGYTF
-,TRBV11-2,-,TRBJ2-5,TGTGCCAGCAGCAGTTACAGGAGTGCGGAGACCCAGTACTTC,CASSSYRSAETQYF
-,TRBV28,-,TRBJ1-5,TGTGCCAGCAGGCTACAGGGTAGGGGCAGCCAGCCCCAGCATTTT,CASRLQGRGSQPQHF
-,TRBV18,-,TRBJ2-1,TGTGCCAGCTCAACAGGGTTCAATGAGCAGTTCTTC,CASSTGFNEQFF
-,TRBV3-1/TRBV3-2,-,TRBJ2-1,TGTGCCAGCAGCCAAAGGGAGGCGAAAAATGAGCAGTTCTTC,CASSQREAKNEQFF
TRBD2,TRBV18,-,TRBJ2-5,TGTGCCAGCTCGGGACTAGACCAAGAGACCCAGTACTTC,CASSGLDQETQYF
-,TRBV2,-,TRBJ2-1,TGTGCCAGCAGTGGGCTACAGGAATTTAGCTCCTACAATGAGCAGTTCTTC,CASSGLQEFSSYNEQFF